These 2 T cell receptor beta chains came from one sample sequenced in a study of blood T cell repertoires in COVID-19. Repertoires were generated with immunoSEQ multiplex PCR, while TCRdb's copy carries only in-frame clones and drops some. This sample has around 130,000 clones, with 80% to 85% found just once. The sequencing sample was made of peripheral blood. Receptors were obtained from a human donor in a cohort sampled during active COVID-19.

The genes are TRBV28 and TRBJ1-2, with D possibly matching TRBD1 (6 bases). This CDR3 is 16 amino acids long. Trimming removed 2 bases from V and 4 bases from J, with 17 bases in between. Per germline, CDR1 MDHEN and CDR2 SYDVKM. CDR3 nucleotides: TGTGCCAGCAGTTTACGGCTAGGACGGGACACCTATGGCTACACCTTC. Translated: CASSLRLGRDTYGYTF.

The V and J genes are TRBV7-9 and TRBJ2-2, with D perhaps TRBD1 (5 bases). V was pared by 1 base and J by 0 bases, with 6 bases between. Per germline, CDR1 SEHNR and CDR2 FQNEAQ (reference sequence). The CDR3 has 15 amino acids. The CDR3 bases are TGTGCCAGCAGCTTAGGCAGGGCGAACACCGGGGAGCTGTTTTTT. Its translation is CASSLGRANTGELFF.